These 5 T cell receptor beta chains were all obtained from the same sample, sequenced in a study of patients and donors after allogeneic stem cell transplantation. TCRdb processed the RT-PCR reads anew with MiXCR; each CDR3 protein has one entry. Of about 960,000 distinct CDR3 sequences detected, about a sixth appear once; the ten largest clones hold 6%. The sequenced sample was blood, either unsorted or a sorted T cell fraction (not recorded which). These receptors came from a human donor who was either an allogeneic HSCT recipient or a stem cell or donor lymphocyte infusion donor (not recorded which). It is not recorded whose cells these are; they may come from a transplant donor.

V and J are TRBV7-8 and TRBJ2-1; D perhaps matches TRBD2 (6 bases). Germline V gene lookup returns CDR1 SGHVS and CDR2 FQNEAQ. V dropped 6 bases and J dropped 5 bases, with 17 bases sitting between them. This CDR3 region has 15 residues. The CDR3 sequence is CASRLMVGGDNEQFF. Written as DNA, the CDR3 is TGTGCCAGCAGGCTCATGGTGGGAGGCGACAATGAGCAGTTCTTC.

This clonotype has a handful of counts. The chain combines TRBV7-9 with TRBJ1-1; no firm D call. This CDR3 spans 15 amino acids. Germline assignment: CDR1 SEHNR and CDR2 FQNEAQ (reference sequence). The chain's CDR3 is CASLGGQRVNTEAFF. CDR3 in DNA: TGTGCAAGCCTGGGAGGGCAGCGAGTGAACACTGAAGCTTTCTTT.

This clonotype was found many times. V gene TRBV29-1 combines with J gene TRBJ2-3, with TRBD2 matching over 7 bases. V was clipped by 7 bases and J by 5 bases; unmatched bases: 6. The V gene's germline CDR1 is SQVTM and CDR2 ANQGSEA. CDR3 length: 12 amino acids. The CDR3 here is CSGGLEIDTQYF. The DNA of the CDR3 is TGCAGCGGAGGACTAGAGATAGATACGCAGTATTTT.

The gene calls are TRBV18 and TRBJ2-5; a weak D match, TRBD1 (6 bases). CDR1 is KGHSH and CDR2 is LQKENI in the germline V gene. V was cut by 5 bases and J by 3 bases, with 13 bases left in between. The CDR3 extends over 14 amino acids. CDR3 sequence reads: CASSTGTSEETQYF. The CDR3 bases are TGTGCCAGCTCAACTGGGACATCCGAAGAGACCCAGTACTTC.

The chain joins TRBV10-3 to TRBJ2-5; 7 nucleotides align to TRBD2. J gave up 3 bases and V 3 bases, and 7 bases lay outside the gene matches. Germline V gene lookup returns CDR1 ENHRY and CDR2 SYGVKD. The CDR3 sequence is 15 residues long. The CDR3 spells CAISDIGGRKETQYF. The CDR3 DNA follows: TGTGCCATCAGTGATATCGGGGGGAGGAAAGAGACCCAGTACTTC.